Following are 16 T cell receptor beta chains from one sample sequenced in a study of blood T cell repertoires in COVID-19. TCRdb's table, derived via immunoSEQ multiplex PCR, lists solely in-frame clones and lacks some. The sample carries approximately 90,000 clones, 81% recorded once. The sequenced sample was peripheral blood. These receptors originate from a man in his fifties or sixties with acute or convalescent COVID-19.

The genes are TRBV9 and TRBJ2-1, with TRBD1 as a possible D gene (5 bases). The germline V and J ends were trimmed by 1 base and 8 bases, with 7 bases remaining between them. CDR3 length: 12 residues. CDR1 SGDLS and CDR2 YYNGEE come from the germline V gene. The chain's CDR3 is CASSVWGYEQFF. In DNA form, the CDR3 reads TGTGCCAGCAGCGTATGGGGCTATGAGCAGTTCTTC.

This chain joins TRBV3-1 (or the pseudogene TRBV3-2) and TRBJ2-1; D perhaps matches TRBD1 (5 bases). The CDR3 is 14 residues long. Germline V lookup: CDR1 LGHDT, CDR2 YNNKEL (reference sequence). Trimming shortened V by 2 bases and J by 9 bases, and 14 bases separated the two germline ends. In DNA form, the CDR3 reads TGTGCCAGCAGCCAACTTTCCAGGGCGGCTGAGCAGTTCTTC. It specifies CASSQLSRAAEQFF.

V usage is TRBV9 and J usage is TRBJ1-5; D not resolved. Looked up from germline, CDR1 is SGDLS and CDR2 is YYNGEE. The CDR3 spans 13 residues. V was shortened by 0 bases and J by 3 bases, with 4 bases between the two germline ends. The CDR3 coding sequence is TGTGCCAGCAGCGTAGGGCTCAATCAGCCCCAGCATTTT. It translates to CASSVGLNQPQHF.

V is TRBV7-2 and J is TRBJ1-2, with 9 bases aligning to TRBD1. V was pared by 4 bases and J by 6 bases, with 12 bases of the junction left unmatched. In germline, CDR1 is SGHTA, CDR2 FQGNSA. CDR3 length equals 16 residues. DNA of the CDR3: TGTGCCAGCAGCTCCGACAGGGGGAGGGTTCTTCATGGCTACACCTTC. This gives the protein CASSSDRGRVLHGYTF.

CDR3 sequence (DNA): TGTGCCAGCAGTTACTCTTTACACGTGGAGCTGTTTTTT. Amino acid sequence: CASSYSLHVELFF. The chain carries TRBV6-6 and TRBJ2-2; D gene uncertain. Between the trimmed V and J ends, which lost 0 bases and 10 bases, there was a span of 9 bases. This CDR3 has 13 amino acids. CDR1 MNHNY and CDR2 SVGAGI come from the germline V gene (reference sequence).

The chain joins TRBV7-6 to TRBJ2-1, with TRBD2 identical over 8 bases. Germline CDR1 SGHVS, CDR2 FNYEAQ. The CDR3 has 16 residues. The V gene end was trimmed by 1 base and the J gene end by 5 bases; junction bases not matched to a gene: 7. DNA of the CDR3: TGTGCCAGCAGCTTAGGGAGGGTAGCGGGGAACAATGAGCAGTTCTTC. Amino acid sequence: CASSLGRVAGNNEQFF.

Only a few counts were recorded for this clone. The gene calls are TRBV24-1 and TRBJ2-5, with D possibly TRBD1 on 6 matching bases. Germline CDR1 KGHDR, CDR2 SFDVKD. This CDR3 spans 16 amino acids. V shed 4 bases and J shed 7 bases, with 21 bases lying between them. The CDR3 bases are TGTGCCACCAGTGACACGAGGGGGAGTTCGATAGGGACCCAGTACTTC. Translation: CATSDTRGSSIGTQYF.

The genes are TRBV3-1 (or the pseudogene TRBV3-2) and TRBJ1-1, with D possibly TRBD1 on 6 matching bases. Germline V gives CDR1 LGHDT, CDR2 YNNKEL (reference sequence). V was shortened by 7 bases and J by 5 bases, with 14 bases between the two germline ends. CDR3 length equals 13 residues. The CDR3 spells CASTLGGATEAFF. Here the CDR3 DNA reads TGTGCCAGCACCCTGGGGGGGGCGACTGAAGCTTTCTTT.

Comment on this clone: An end of the junction differs from the germline gene, which may be a read error. The genes are TRBV14 and TRBJ2-1; 7 nucleotides agree with TRBD2. Germline V gene sequence: CDR1 SGHDN, CDR2 FVKESK. The CDR3 is 14 residues long. Here the CDR3 DNA reads TGTGCCAGCAGCCAAGACTTGGAATGGACTAGAAGAGTCTTC. This translates into CASSQDLEWTRRVF.

Here the CDR3 reads CASSSGGDGSYEQYF. The DNA of the CDR3 is TGTGCCAGCAGCTCCGGGGGGGACGGATCCTACGAGCAGTACTTC. The chain recombines TRBV5-4 with TRBJ2-7, with TRBD2 matching 8 bases. V gave up 3 bases and J gave up 1 base; unmatched junction bases: 6. From germline, CDR1 is SGHNT and CDR2 YYREEE (reference sequence). The CDR3 is 15 residues long.

V and J are TRBV5-6 and TRBJ2-5; TRBD2 aligns across 10 bases. Trimming took 2 bases from V and 4 from J; bases not matched to a gene: 8. CDR1 and CDR2 (germline): SGHDT, YYEEEE. The CDR3 consists of 16 residues. The CDR3 sequence is CASSFKASGGLETQYF. CDR3 DNA: TGTGCCAGCAGCTTTAAGGCTAGCGGGGGTCTAGAGACCCAGTACTTC.

This clone occurred once. This chain connects TRBV19 to TRBJ2-7; D might be TRBD2 (5 bases). Germline V gives CDR1 LNHDA, CDR2 SQIVND (reference sequence). The CDR3 runs to 13 residues. Deletions cut 4 bases from V and 3 bases from J, with 10 bases between. The CDR3 sequence is CASSTGLNYEQYF. The CDR3, as DNA: TGTGCCAGTAGTACCGGACTGAACTACGAGCAGTACTTC.

V usage is TRBV2 and J usage is TRBJ1-5, with 10 bases fitting TRBD1. The CDR3 contains 15 residues. V gave up 6 bases and J gave up 5 bases; unmatched junction bases: 7. CDR1 and CDR2 from the germline V gene are SNHLY and FYNNEI. CDR3 loop: CASRATGGNDQPQHF. The CDR3 DNA reads as TGTGCCAGCAGGGCGACAGGGGGCAACGATCAGCCCCAGCATTTT.

The V gene is TRBV5-6, the J gene TRBJ1-2; maybe TRBD1 (6 bases). Germline CDR1 is SGHDT and CDR2 is YYEEEE. The CDR3 is 16 amino acids. The V and J ends lost 2 bases and 7 bases respectively, with 21 bases between them. CDR3 bases: TGTGCCAGCAGCTTTCCCTATTTGGGGCAGGGGAGTGGCTACACCTTC. Residues: CASSFPYLGQGSGYTF.

The V gene is TRBV5-1, the J gene TRBJ2-5; TRBD2 might be the D (6 bases). CDR3 size: 15 residues. The V and J ends lost 0 bases and 4 bases respectively, with 13 bases between them. CDR1 is SGHRS, CDR2 YFSETQ, per germline. The CDR3 bases are TGCGCCAGCAGCTTGGTCTCCGGGGGTGGAGAGACCCAGTACTTC. Protein product: CASSLVSGGGETQYF.

This CDR3 is CASSPRGSYTF. Written as DNA, the CDR3 is TGTGCCAGCAGTCCCAGGGGGAGCTACACCTTC. This sequence joins TRBV28 and TRBJ1-2, with 7 bases identical to TRBD1. V dropped 5 bases and J dropped 9; count of bases not matched to a gene: 3. The CDR3 runs to 11 residues. Germline CDR1 reads MDHEN; CDR2 reads SYDVKM.